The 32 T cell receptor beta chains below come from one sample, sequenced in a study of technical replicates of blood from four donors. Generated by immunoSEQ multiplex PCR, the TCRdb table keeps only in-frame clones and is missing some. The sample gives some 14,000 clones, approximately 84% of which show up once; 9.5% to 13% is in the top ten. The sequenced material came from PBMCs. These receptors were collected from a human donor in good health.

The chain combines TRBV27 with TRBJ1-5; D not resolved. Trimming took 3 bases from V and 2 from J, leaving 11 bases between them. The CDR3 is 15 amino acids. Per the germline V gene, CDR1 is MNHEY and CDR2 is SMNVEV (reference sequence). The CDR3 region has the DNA TGTGCCAGCAGTTTTGTCGGGGTGGGCAATCAGCCCCAGCATTTT. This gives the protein CASSFVGVGNQPQHF.

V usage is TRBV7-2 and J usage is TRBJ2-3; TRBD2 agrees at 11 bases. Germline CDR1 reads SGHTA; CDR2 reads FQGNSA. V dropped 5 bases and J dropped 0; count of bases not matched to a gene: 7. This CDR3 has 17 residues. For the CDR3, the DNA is TGTGCCAGCAGCACACCCGGGACTAGCGGAAGCACAGATACGCAGTATTTT. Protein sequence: CASSTPGTSGSTDTQYF. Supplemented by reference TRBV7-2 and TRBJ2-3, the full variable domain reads GAGVSQSPSNKVTEKGKDVELRCDPISGHTALYWYRQSLGQGLEFLIYFQGNSAPDKSGLPSDRFSAERTGGSVSTLTIQRTQQEDSAVYLCASSTPGTSGSTDTQYFGPGTRLTVL.

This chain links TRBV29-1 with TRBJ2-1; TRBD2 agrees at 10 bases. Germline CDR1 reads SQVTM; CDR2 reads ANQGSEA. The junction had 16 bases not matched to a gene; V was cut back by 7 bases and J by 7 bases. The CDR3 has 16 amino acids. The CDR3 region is CSAGGDASGSRNEQFF. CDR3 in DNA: TGCAGCGCTGGGGGCGATGCTAGCGGGAGCCGTAATGAGCAGTTCTTC.

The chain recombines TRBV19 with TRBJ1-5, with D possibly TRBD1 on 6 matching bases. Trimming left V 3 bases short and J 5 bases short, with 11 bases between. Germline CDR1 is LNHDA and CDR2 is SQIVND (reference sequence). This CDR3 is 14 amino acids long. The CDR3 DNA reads TGTGCCAGTAGTATTCGGGGGGCATATCAGCCCCAGCATTTT. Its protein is CASSIRGAYQPQHF.

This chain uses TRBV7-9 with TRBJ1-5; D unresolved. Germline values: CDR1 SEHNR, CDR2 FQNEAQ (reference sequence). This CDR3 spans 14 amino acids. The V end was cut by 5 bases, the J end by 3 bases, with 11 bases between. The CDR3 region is CASSPAGSNQPQHF. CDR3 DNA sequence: TGTGCCAGCAGCCCCGCAGGTTCCAATCAGCCCCAGCATTTT.

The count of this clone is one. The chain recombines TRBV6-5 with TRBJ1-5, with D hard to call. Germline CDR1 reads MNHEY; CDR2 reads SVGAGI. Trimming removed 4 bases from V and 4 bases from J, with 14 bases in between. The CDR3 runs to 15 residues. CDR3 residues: CASSWNREKNQPQHF. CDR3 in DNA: TGTGCCAGCAGTTGGAACCGGGAAAAAAATCAGCCCCAGCATTTT.

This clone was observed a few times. The CDR3 region has the DNA TGTGCCAGCAGCGTAGACGAGGGGGCGCGACCCCAGTACTTC. Its translation: CASSVDEGARPQYF. V and J are TRBV9 and TRBJ2-5, with TRBD1 identical over 7 bases. The CDR3 loop spans 14 amino acids. CDR1 SGDLS and CDR2 YYNGEE come from the germline V gene. The V segment lost 0 bases and the J segment 9 bases; nucleotides outside the gene matches: 8.

CDR3 DNA: TGTGCCAGCATCCGGGGGACAGCTAACACTGAAGCTTTCTTT. Amino acids: CASIRGTANTEAFF. This chain joins TRBV19 and TRBJ1-1; 7 bases line up with TRBD1. Germline lookup yields CDR1 LNHDA and CDR2 SQIVND (reference sequence). The V segment lost 9 bases and the J segment 2 bases; nucleotides outside the gene matches: 9. This CDR3 contains 14 residues.

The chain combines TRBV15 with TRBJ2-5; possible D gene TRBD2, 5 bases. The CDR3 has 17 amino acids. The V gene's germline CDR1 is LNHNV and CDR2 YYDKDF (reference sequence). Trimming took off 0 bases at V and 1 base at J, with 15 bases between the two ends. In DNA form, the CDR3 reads TGTGCCACCAGCAGAGAGGCGGGCCTTAGTTTCCAAGAGACCCAGTACTTC. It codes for CATSREAGLSFQETQYF.

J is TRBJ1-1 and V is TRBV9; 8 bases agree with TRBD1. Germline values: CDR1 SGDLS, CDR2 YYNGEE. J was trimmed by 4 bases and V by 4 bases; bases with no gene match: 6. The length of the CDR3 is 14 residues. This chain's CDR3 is CASSRGQGATEAFF. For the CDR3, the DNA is TGTGCCAGCAGCAGAGGTCAGGGGGCCACTGAAGCTTTCTTT.

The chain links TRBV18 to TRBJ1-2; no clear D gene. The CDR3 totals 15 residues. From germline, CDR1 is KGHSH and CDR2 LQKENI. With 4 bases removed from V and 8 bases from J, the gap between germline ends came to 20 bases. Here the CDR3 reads CASSQMEAELGGYTF. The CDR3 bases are TGTGCCAGCTCACAAATGGAGGCTGAGCTAGGGGGCTACACCTTC.

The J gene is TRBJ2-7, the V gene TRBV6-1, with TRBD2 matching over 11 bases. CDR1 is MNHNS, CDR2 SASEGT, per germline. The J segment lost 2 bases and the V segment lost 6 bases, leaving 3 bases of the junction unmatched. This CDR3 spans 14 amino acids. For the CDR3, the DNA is TGTGCCAGCAGATTGACTAGCGGGACCTACGAGCAGTACTTC. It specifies CASRLTSGTYEQYF.

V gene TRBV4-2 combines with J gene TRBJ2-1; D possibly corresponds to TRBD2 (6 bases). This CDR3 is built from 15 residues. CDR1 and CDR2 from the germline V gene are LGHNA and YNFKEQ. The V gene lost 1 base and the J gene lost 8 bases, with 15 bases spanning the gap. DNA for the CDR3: TGTGCCAGCAGCCAAGGTGCCCGGGAGTTCGATGAGCAGTTCTTC. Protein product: CASSQGAREFDEQFF.

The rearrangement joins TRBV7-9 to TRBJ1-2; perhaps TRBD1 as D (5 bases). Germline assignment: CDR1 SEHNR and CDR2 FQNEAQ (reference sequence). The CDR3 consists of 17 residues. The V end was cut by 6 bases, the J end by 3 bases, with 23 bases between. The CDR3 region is CASSSMQGPIGDYGYTF. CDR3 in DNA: TGTGCCAGCAGTTCCATGCAGGGCCCCATTGGGGACTATGGCTACACCTTC.

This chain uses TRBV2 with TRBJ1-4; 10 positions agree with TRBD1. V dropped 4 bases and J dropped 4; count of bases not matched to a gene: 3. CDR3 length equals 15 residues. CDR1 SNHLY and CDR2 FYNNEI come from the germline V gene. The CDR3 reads CASSGDRGFNEKLFF. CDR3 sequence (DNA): TGTGCCAGCAGTGGGGACAGGGGCTTTAATGAAAAACTGTTTTTT.

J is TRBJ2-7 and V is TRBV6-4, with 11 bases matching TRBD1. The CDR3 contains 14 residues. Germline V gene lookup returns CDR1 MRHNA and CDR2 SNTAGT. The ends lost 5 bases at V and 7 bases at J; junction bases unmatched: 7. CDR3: CASSYGQGASEQYF. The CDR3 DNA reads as TGTGCCAGCAGTTACGGACAGGGGGCGTCGGAGCAGTACTTC.

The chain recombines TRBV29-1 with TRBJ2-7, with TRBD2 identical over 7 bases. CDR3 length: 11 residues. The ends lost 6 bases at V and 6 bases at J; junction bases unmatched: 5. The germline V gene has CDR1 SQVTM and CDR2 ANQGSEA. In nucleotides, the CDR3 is TGCAGCGTCGCAAAGCGGGGCGAGCAGTACTTC. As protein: CSVAKRGEQYF.

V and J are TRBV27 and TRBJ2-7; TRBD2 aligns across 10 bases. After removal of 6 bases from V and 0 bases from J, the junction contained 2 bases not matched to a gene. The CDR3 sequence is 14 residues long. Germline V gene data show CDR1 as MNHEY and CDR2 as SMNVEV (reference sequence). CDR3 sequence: CASRGLADSYEQYF. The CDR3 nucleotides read TGTGCCAGCAGAGGACTAGCGGACTCCTACGAGCAGTACTTC.

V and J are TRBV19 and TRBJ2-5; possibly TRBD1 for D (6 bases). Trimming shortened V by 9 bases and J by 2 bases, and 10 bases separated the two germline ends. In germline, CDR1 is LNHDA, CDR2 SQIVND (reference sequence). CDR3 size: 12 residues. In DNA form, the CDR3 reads TGTGCCAGCCGAGGGGGACAAGAGACCCAGTACTTC. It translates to CASRGGQETQYF.

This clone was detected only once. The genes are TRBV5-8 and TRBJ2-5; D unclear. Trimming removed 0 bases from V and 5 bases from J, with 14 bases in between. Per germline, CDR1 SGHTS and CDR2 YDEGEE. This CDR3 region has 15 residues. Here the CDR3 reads CASSLAVDSLETQYF. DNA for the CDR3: TGTGCCAGCAGCTTGGCCGTCGACTCCCTCGAGACCCAGTACTTC.

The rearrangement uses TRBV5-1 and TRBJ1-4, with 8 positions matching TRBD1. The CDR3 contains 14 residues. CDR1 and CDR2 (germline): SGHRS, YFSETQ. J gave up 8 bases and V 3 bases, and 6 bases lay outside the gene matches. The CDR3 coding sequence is TGCGCCAGCAGCTCCGGACAGGGAGGGGAAAAACTGTTTTTT. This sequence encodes CASSSGQGGEKLFF.

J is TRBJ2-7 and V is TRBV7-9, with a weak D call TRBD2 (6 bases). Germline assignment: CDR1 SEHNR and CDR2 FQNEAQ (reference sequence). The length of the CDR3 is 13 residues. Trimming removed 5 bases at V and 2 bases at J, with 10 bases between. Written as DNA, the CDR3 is TGTGCCAGCAGCCCGGGACTGACCTACGAGCAGTACTTC. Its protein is CASSPGLTYEQYF.

CDR3 in amino acids: CASSLWYQGVSETQYF. CDR3 sequence (DNA): TGTGCCAGCAGTTTATGGTACCAGGGGGTTTCAGAGACCCAGTACTTC. This chain joins TRBV28 and TRBJ2-5; 7 nucleotides match TRBD1. The CDR3 consists of 16 residues. V gave up 0 bases and J gave up 4 bases; unmatched junction bases: 8. CDR1 is MDHEN, CDR2 SYDVKM, per germline.

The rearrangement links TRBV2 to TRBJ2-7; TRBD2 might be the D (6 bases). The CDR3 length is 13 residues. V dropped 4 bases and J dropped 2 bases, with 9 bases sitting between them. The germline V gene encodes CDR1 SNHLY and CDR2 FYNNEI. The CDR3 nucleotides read TGTGCCAGCAGTGGGGAGGTTACCTACGAGCAGTACTTC. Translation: CASSGEVTYEQYF.

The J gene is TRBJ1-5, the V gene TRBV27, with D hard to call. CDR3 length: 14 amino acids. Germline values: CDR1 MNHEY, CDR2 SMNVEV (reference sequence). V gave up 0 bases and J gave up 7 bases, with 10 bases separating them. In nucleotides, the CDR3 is TGTGCCAGCAGTTTATCCCCCACCGGGCAGCCCCAGCATTTT. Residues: CASSLSPTGQPQHF.

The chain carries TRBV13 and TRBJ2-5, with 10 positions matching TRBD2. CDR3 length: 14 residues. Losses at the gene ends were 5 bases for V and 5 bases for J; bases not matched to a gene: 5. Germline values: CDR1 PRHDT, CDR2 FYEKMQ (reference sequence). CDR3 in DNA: TGTGCCAGCAGCCCCAGCGGGGGGGGTGAGACCCAGTACTTC. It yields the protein CASSPSGGGETQYF.

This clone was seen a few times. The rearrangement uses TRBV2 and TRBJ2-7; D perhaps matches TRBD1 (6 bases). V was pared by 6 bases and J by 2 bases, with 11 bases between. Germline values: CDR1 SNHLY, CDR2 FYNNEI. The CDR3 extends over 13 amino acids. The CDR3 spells CASSQQGPYEQYF. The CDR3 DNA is TGTGCCAGCAGCCAACAGGGACCCTACGAGCAGTACTTC. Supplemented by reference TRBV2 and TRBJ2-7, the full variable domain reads EPEVTQTPSHQVTQMGQEVILRCVPISNHLYFYWYRQILGQKVEFLVSFYNNEISEKSEIFDDQFSVERPDGSNFTLKIRSTKLEDSAMYFCASSQQGPYEQYFGPGTRLTVT.

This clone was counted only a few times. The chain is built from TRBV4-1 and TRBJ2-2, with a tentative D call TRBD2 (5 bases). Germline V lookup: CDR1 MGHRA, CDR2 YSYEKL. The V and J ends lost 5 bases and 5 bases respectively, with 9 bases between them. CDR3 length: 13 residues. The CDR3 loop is CASSAGRTGELFF. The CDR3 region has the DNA TGCGCCAGCAGCGCGGGTAGGACCGGGGAGCTGTTTTTT.

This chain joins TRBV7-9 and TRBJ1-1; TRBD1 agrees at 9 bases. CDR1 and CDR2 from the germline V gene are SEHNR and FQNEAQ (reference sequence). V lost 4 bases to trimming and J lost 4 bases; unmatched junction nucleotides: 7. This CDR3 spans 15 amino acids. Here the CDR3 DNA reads TGTGCCAGCAGCTGGACAGGGGAGGGCGGCACTGAAGCTTTCTTT. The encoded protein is CASSWTGEGGTEAFF. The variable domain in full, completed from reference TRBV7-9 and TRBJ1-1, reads DTGVSQNPRHKITKRGQNVTFRCDPISEHNRLYWYRQTLGQGPEFLTYFQNEAQLEKSRLLSDRFSAERPKGSFSTLEIQRTEQGDSAMYLCASSWTGEGGTEAFFGQGTRLTVV.

The CDR3 nucleotides are TGTGCCAGCAGCTGGACTTCGAACACCGGGGAGCTGTTTTTT. Amino acids: CASSWTSNTGELFF. The chain couples TRBV7-9 to TRBJ2-2, with a weak D call TRBD2 (5 bases). There are 14 residues in the CDR3. The ends were cut back, 4 bases at V and 0 bases at J, with 6 bases in the middle. Germline V gives CDR1 SEHNR, CDR2 FQNEAQ (reference sequence).

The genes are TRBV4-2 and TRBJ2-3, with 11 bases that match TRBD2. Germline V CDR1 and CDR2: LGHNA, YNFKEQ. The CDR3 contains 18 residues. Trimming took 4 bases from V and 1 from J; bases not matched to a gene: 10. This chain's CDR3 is CASSPATSGISGTDTQYF. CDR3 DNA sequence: TGTGCCAGCAGCCCCGCGACTAGCGGGATATCAGGCACAGATACGCAGTATTTT.

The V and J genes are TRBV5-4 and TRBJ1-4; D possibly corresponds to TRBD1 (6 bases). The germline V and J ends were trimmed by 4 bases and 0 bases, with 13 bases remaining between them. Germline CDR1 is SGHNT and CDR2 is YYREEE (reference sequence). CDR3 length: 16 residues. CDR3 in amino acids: CASSLGAPATNEKLFF. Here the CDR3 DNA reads TGTGCCAGCAGCCTGGGGGCGCCCGCAACTAATGAAAAACTGTTTTTT. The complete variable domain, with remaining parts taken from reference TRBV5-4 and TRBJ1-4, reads ETGVTQSPTHLIKTRGQQVTLRCSSQSGHNTVSWYQQALGQGPQFIFQYYREEENGRGNFPPRFSGLQFPNYSSELNVNALELDDSALYLCASSLGAPATNEKLFFGSGTQLSVL.